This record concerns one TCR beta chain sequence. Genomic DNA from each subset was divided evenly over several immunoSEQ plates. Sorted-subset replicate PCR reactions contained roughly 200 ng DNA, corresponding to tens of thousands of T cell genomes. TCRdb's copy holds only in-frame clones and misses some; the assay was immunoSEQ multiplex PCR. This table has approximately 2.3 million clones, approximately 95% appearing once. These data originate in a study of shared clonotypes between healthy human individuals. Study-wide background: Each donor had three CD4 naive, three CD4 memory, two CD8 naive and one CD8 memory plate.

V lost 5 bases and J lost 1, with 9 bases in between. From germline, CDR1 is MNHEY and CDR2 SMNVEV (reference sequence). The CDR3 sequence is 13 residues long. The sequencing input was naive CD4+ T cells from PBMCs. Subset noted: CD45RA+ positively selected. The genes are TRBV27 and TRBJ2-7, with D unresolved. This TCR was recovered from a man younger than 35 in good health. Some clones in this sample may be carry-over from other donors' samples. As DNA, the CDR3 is TGTGCCAGCAGTCCCCTTTCATCCTACGAGCAGTACTTC. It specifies CASSPLSSYEQYF.